This T cell receptor beta chain emerged from a study of T cell responses to AZD1222 COVID-19 vaccine. Study findings and constraints: Females made up more of the donors, who were largely white British, and clonal diversity may have come out too low. CD4 TCRs covered the whole spike, strongest at regions 160-218 and 743-854. Targets within unmutated variant regions were reportedly found for nearly half of spike-specific TCRs. After two AZD1222 doses, spike-specific TCR breadth and depth rose versus day 0.

Concerning this clone itself: The antigen remains undetermined.

Clones were read by immunoSEQ multiplex PCR, and TCRdb kept only the in-frame ones, dropping some. The table includes roughly 110,000 clones, 92% detected once. The receptor was isolated from an adult who received the AZD1222 COVID-19 vaccine. This specimen consisted of peripheral blood, obtained 28 days after the second AZD1222 dose.

The DNA of the CDR3 is TGTGCCAGCAGCTTGGTAACAGGGGGCCTCTATGGCTACACCTTC. Its translation: CASSLVTGGLYGYTF. This chain uses TRBV5-8 with TRBJ1-2; 9 bases are a match to TRBD1. V lost 0 bases and J lost 4; bases outside the gene matches: 4. The CDR3 runs 15 residues. The germline V gene encodes CDR1 SGHTS and CDR2 YDEGEE.